This T cell receptor beta chain comes out of a study of Ad26.COV2.S vaccination and SARS-CoV-2 variants. Study summary: Dosing was one shot or two shots 56 days apart. Study-level findings and limits: It was found that vaccine and placebo recipients had similar non-spike TCR breadth. Analyses of TCR breadth and depth may have underestimated total T cell responses.

Sequencing used immunoSEQ multiplex PCR; TCRdb keeps in-frame clones, though not all of them. The top ten clones hold about 1.7% of a sample with a few hundred thousand clones, around 92% of them seen once. Note on this clone: The antigen is not known.

Treatment of the sample: 15 to 20 received Ad26.COV2.S at low or high dose, single or two shots; about five received placebo; per-sample allocation not given. Sampling occurred on day 63 after the first vaccine or placebo injection. Expressing Wuhan-strain SARS-CoV-2 spike, an Ad26 vector served as the vaccine. The CDR3 runs 11 residues. V gave up 5 bases and J gave up 9 bases, with 10 bases separating them. In germline, CDR1 is KGHSH, CDR2 LQKENI. This TCR was sampled from a person aged 18-65 years who received the Ad26.COV2.S COVID-19 vaccine or a placebo. V usage is TRBV18 and J usage is TRBJ2-5; D unclear. Sample: peripheral blood, taken in a trial of Ad26.COV2.S vaccine versus placebo. CDR3 DNA: TGTGCCAGCTCAACCCCCGAGGCCCAGTACTTC. This codes for CASSTPEAQYF.